The present T cell receptor (beta chain) was sequenced within a study of CD8+CD57+ T cells in acquired aplastic anemia. The V end lost 1 base, the J end lost 3 bases, and 5 bases lay between the germline ends. Germline-derived CDR1 and CDR2 are SGHTA and FQGNSA. The CDR3 length is 13 residues. Genomic DNA was employed as the template in profiling TCR beta VDJ and CDR3. TCRdb recomputed calls from the reads with MiXCR, one row per CDR3 protein. The repertoire consists of 130,000 or so distinct CDR3 sequences, with 45% to 60% occurring once and the leading ten covering roughly 29%. Only patients with CD8+CD57+ cell expansion on flow cytometry were chosen for sequencing. This clonotype was seen at least ten times.

Sequences were obtained from sorted CD4+, CD8+, or CD8+CD57+ T cells (not recorded which) from PBMCs. The source of this sequence is a human donor with aplastic anemia. This chain uses TRBV7-2 with TRBJ2-3, with D unclear. In DNA, the CDR3 is TGTGCCAGCAGCTTAGGCCTAACAGATACGCAGTATTTT. Its protein product is CASSLGLTDTQYF.